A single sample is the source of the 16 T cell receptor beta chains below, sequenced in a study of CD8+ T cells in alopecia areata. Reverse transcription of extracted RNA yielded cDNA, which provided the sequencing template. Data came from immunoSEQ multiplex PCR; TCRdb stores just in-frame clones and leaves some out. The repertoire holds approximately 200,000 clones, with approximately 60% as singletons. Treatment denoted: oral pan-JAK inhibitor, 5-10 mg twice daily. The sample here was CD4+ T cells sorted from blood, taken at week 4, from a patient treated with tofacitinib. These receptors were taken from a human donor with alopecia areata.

DNA for the CDR3: TGCGCCAGCGGTGCTCTAGCCGGAATGGATACGCAGTATTTT. Translating it yields CASGALAGMDTQYF. The V gene is TRBV5-1, the J gene TRBJ2-3; D might be TRBD2 (5 bases). The germline V and J ends were trimmed by 7 bases and 6 bases, with 18 bases remaining between them. The CDR3 has 14 amino acids. CDR1 SGHRS and CDR2 YFSETQ come from the germline V gene. Complete variable domain (other parts from reference TRBV5-1 and TRBJ2-3): KAGVTQTPRYLIKTRGQQVTLSCSPISGHRSVSWYQQTPGQGLQFLFEYFSETQRNKGNFPGRFSGRQFSNSRSEMNVSTLELGDSALYLCASGALAGMDTQYFGPGTRLTVL.

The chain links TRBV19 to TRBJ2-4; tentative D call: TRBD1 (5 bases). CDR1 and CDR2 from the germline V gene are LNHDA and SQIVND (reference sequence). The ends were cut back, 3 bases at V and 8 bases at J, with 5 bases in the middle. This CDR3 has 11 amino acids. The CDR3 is CASSIRDIQYF. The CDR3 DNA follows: TGTGCCAGTAGTATCAGGGACATTCAGTACTTC.

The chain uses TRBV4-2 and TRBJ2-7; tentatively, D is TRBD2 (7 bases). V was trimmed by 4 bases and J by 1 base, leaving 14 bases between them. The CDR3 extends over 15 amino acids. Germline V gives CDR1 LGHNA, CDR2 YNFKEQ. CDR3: CASSPGGGSSYEQYF. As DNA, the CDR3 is TGTGCCAGCAGCCCTGGGGGCGGGAGTTCCTACGAGCAGTACTTC.

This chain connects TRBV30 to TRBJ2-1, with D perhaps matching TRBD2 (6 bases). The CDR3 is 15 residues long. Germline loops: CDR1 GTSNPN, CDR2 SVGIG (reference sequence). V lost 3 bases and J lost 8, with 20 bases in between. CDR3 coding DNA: TGTGCCTGGAGCTCCCTCGGCAGGAGGGGCGATGAGCAGTTCTTC. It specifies CAWSSLGRRGDEQFF.

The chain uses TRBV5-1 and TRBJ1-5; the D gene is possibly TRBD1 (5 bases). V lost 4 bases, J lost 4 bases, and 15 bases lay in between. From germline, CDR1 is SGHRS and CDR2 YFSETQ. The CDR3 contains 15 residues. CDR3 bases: TGCGCCAGCAGCGTGGGAGGGGCAGGTAATCAGCCCCAGCATTTT. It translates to CASSVGGAGNQPQHF.

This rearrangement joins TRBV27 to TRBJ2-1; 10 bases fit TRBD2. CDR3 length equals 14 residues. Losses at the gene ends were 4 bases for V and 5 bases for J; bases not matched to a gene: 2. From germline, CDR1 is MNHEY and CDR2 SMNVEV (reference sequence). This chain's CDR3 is CASSWTSGNNEQFF. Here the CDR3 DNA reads TGTGCCAGCAGTTGGACTAGCGGAAACAATGAGCAGTTCTTC.

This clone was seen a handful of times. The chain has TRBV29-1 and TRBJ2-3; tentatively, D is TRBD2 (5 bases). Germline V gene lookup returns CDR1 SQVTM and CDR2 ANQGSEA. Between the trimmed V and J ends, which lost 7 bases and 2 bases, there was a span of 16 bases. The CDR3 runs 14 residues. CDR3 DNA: TGCAGCGCGGCGGCCAGCGGATACACAGATACGCAGTATTTT. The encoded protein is CSAAASGYTDTQYF.

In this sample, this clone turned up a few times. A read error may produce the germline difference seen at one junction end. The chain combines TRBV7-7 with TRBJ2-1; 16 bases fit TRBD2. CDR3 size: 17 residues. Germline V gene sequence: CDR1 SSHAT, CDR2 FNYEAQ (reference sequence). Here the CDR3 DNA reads TGTGCTAGCAGCCCGGGACTAGCGGGAGGGCTGGGCGATGAGCAGTTCTTC. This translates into CASSPGLAGGLGDEQFF.

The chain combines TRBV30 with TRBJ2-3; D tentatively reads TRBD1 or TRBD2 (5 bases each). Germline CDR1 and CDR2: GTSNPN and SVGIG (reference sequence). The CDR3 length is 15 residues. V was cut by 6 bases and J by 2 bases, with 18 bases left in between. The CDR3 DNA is TGTGCCTGCACCCGGGACCCGAGCTTCACAGATACGCAGTATTTT. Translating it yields CACTRDPSFTDTQYF.

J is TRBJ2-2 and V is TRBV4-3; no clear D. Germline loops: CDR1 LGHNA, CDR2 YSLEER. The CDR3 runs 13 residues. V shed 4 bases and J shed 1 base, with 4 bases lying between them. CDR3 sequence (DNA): TGCGCCAGCAGCCGGGGGAACACCGGGGAGCTGTTTTTT. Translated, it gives CASSRGNTGELFF.

Here the CDR3 DNA reads TGTGCCAGCAGCTCCCGACCTCCGAATGGCTACACCTTC. Its translation is CASSSRPPNGYTF. V usage is TRBV9 and J usage is TRBJ1-2, with D unclear. CDR1 SGDLS and CDR2 YYNGEE come from the germline V gene. The CDR3 is made up of 13 amino acids. V gave up 4 bases and J gave up 6 bases, with 13 bases separating them.

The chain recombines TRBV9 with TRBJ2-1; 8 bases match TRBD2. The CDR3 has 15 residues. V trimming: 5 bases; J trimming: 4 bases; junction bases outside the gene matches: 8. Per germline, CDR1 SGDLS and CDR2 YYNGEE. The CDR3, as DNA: TGTGCCAGCAGTTCCAATAGCGGGAATTACAATGAGCAGTTCTTC. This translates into CASSSNSGNYNEQFF.

The CDR3 sequence: CASSIKGPGLAGEKPYEQYF. Written as DNA, the CDR3 is TGCGCCAGCAGCATCAAGGGGCCGGGACTAGCGGGAGAGAAGCCCTACGAGCAGTACTTC. This chain connects TRBV5-1 to TRBJ2-7; 14 bases map to TRBD2. Germline V gene lookup returns CDR1 SGHRS and CDR2 YFSETQ. Trimming cost V 4 bases and J 2 bases; bases outside gene matches: 17. CDR3 length: 20 amino acids.

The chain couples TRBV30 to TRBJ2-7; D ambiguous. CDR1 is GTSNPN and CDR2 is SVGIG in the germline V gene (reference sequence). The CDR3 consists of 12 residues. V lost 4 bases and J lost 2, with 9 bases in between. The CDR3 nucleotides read TGTGCCTGGAACAAGTTGACCTACGAGCAGTACTTC. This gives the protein CAWNKLTYEQYF.

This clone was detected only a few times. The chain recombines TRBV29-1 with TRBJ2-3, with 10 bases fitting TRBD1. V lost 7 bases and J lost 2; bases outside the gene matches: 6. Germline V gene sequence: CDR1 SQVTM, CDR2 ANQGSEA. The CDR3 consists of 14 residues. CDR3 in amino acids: CSGDRGRHTDTQYF. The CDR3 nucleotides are TGCAGCGGGGACAGGGGTCGCCACACAGATACGCAGTATTTT.

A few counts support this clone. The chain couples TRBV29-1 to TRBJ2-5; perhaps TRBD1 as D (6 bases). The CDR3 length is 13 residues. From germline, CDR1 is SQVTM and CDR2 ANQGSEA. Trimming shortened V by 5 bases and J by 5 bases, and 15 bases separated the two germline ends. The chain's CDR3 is CSVRGGMRETQYF. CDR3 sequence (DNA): TGCAGCGTTCGAGGGGGAATGAGGGAGACCCAGTACTTC.